This T cell receptor (beta chain) comes out of a study of T-cell memory formation after mild COVID-19. TCR alpha and TCR beta cDNA libraries with sample barcodes and UMIs came from 5'RACE using constant-segment primers. One entry per CDR3 protein results from TCRdb running MiXCR on the 5' RACE reads. The repertoire holds about 540,000 distinct CDR3 sequences, with around 21% as singletons. This CDR3 has 20 residues. With V trimmed by 5 bases and J by 0 bases, 11 bases remained unmatched. Germline lookup yields CDR1 SGHVS and CDR2 FNYEAQ. What was sequenced was PBMCs or a T cell subset sorted from them (not recorded which). The chain joins TRBV7-6 to TRBJ2-1, with TRBD2 matching 15 bases. The source of this sequence is an adult woman who had mild COVID-19 (a few samples of this study predate the infection). Cell type and time point are not known. CDR3 nucleotides: TGTGCCAGCAGCCCTAATCCGGGACTAGCGGGGGGACGCTCCTACAATGAGCAGTTCTTC. This translates into CASSPNPGLAGGRSYNEQFF.